This TCR beta chain was obtained from a study of cytomegalovirus exposure and HLA in healthy donors. General study findings and limits: Highly shared sequence variants in one cluster were likely a sequencing artifact. Most of the CMV-associated TCR beta chains (in a later analysis) appeared to be HLA-restricted. Most subjects' HLA-A and HLA-B alleles were reportedly predicted from TCR beta sequences.

While unrecorded immune exposures were likely, the donors were nominally healthy when sampled. PCR involved 60 Vbeta and 13 Jbeta primers. Repertoires were generated with immunoSEQ multiplex PCR, while TCRdb's copy carries only in-frame clones and drops some. The sample holds some 140,000 clones, almost 80% seen once. Between the trimmed V and J ends, which lost 0 bases and 0 bases, there was a span of 12 bases. This CDR3 is 17 amino acids long. CDR1 LGHNA and CDR2 YSLEER come from the germline V gene. Note on this clone: Its antigen is currently unknown.

The chain couples TRBV4-3 to TRBJ2-1; no firm D call. This clonotype was obtained from a man aged 18 to 29 in good health and CMV-seronegative. Sequencing was performed on PBMCs. The CDR3 bases are TGCGCCAGCAGCCAAGATCTAAGTCGGAGCTCCTACAATGAGCAGTTCTTC. This codes for CASSQDLSRSSYNEQFF.